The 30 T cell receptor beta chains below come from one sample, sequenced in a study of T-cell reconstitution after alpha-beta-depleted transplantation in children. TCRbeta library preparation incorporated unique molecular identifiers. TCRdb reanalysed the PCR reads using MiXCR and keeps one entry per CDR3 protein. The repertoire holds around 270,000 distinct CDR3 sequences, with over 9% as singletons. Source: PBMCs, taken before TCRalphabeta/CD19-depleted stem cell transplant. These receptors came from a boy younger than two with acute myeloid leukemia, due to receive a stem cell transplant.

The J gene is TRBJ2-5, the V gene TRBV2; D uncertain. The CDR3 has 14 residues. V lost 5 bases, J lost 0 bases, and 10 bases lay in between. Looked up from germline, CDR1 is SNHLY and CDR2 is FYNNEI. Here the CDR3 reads CASSTRVDQETQYF. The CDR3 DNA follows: TGTGCCAGCAGTACTCGAGTAGACCAAGAGACCCAGTACTTC.

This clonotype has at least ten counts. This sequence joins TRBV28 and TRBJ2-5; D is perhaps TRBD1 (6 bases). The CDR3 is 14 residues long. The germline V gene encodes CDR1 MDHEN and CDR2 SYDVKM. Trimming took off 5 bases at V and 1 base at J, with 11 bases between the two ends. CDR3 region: CASSTTGFQETQYF. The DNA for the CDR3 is TGTGCCAGCAGTACTACAGGGTTCCAAGAGACCCAGTACTTC. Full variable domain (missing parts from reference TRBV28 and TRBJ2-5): DVKVTQSSRYLVKRTGEKVFLECVQDMDHENMFWYRQDPGLGLRLIYFSYDVKMKEKGDIPEGYSVSREKKERFSLILESASTNQTSMYLCASSTTGFQETQYFGPGTRLLVL.

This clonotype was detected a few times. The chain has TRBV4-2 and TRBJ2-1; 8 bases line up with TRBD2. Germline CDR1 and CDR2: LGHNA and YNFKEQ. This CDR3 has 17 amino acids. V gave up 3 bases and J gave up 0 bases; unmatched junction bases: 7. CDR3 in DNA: TGTGCCAGCAGCCAGGACCCGGGACTAGACTCCTACAATGAGCAGTTCTTC. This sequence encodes CASSQDPGLDSYNEQFF.

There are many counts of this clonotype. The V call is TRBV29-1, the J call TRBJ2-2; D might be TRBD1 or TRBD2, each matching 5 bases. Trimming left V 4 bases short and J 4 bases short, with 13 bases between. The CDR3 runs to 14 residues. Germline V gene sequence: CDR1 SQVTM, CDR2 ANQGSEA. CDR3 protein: CSVAGTDGTGELFF. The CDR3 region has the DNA TGCAGCGTTGCTGGGACCGACGGCACCGGGGAGCTGTTTTTT.

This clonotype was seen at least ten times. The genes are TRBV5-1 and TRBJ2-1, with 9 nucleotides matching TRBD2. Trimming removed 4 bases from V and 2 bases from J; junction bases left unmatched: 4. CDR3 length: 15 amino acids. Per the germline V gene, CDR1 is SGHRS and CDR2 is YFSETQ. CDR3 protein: CASSKRGDPYNEQFF. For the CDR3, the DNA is TGCGCCAGCAGCAAGCGGGGGGATCCCTACAATGAGCAGTTCTTC.

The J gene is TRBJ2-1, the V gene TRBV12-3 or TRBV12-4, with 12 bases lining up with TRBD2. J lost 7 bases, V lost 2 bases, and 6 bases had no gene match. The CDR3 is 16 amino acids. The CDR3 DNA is TGTGCCAGCAGTTTACCGAGACTAGCGGGAGTAAATGAGCAGTTCTTC. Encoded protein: CASSLPRLAGVNEQFF.

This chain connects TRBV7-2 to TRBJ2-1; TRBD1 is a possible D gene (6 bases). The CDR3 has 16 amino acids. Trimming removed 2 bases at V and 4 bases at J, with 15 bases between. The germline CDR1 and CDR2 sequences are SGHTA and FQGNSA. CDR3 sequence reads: CASSLSSDQGYNEQFF. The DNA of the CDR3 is TGTGCCAGCAGCTTATCCTCGGACCAGGGGTACAATGAGCAGTTCTTC.

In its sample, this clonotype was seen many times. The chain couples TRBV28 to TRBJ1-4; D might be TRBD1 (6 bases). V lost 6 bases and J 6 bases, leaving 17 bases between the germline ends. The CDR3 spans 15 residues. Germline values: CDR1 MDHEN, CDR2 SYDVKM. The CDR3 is CASSLGQFRDEKLFF. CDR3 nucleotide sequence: TGTGCCAGCAGCCTTGGACAGTTTCGGGATGAAAAACTGTTTTTT.

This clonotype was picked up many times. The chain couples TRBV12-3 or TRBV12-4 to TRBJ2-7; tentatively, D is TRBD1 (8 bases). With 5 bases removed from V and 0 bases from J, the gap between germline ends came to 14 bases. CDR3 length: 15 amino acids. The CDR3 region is CASSEQGGSSYEQYF. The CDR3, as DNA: TGTGCCAGCAGTGAACAGGGGGGGAGCTCCTACGAGCAGTACTTC.

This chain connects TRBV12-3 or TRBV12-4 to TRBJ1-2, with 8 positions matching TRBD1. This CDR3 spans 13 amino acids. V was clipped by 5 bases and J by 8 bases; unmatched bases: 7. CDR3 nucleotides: TGTGCCAGCAGTCGCACAGGGGGATGGGGCTACACCTTC. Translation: CASSRTGGWGYTF.

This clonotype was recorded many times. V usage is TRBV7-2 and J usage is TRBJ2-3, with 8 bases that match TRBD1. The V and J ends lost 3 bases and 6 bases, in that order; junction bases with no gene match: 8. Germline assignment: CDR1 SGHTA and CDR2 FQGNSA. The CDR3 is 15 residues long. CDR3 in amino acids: CASSLGSTGVDTQYF. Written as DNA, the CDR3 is TGTGCCAGCAGCTTGGGGTCGACAGGGGTTGATACGCAGTATTTT.

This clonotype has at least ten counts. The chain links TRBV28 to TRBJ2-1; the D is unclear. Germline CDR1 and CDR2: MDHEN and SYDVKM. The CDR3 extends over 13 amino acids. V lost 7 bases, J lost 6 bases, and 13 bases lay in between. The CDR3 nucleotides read TGTGCCAGCAACCCCGTCTTGAGCAATGAGCAGTTCTTC. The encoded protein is CASNPVLSNEQFF. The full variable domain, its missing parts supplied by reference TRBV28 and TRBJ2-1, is DVKVTQSSRYLVKRTGEKVFLECVQDMDHENMFWYRQDPGLGLRLIYFSYDVKMKEKGDIPEGYSVSREKKERFSLILESASTNQTSMYLCASNPVLSNEQFFGPGTRLTVL.

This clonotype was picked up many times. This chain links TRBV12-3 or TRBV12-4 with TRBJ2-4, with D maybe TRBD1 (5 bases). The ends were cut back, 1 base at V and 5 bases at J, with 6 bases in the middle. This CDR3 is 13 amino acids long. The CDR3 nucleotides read TGTGCCAGCAGTTTAGGCAGGGAAAACATTCAGTACTTC. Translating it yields CASSLGRENIQYF.

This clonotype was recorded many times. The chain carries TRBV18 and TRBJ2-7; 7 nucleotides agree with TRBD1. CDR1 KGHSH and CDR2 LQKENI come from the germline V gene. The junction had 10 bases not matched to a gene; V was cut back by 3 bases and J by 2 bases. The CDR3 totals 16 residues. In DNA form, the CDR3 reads TGTGCCAGCTCACCTCTAGGGGGACAGTCCCCCTACGAGCAGTACTTC. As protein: CASSPLGGQSPYEQYF.

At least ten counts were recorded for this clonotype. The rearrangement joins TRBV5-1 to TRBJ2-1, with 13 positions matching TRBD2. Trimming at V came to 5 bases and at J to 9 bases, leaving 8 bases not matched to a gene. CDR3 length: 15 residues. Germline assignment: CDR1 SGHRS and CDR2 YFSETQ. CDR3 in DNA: TGCGCCAGCAGACCCGGGACTAGCGGGAACGTTGAGCAGTTCTTC. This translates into CASRPGTSGNVEQFF.

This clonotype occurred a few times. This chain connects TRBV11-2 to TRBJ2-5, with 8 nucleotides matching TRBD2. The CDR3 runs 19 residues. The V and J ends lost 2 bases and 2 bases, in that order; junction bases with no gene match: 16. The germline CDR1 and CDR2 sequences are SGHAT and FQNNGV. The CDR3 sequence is CASSLYGTLSGSRQETQYF. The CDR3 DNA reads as TGTGCCAGCAGCTTATACGGAACCTTAAGCGGGAGCCGGCAAGAGACCCAGTACTTC.

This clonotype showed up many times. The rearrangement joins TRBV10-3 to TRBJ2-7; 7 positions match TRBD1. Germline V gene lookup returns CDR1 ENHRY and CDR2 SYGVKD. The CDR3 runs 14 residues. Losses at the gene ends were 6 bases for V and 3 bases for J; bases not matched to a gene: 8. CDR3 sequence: CAISRGGYVYEQYF. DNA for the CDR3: TGTGCCATCAGCCGAGGGGGCTACGTCTACGAGCAGTACTTC.

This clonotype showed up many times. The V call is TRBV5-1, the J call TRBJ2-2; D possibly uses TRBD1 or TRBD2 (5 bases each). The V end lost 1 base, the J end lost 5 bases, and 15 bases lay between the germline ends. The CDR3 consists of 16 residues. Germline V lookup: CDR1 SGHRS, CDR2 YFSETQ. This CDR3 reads CASSLRGLEITGELFF. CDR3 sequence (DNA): TGCGCCAGCAGCTTGCGGGGCCTAGAGATAACCGGGGAGCTGTTTTTT.

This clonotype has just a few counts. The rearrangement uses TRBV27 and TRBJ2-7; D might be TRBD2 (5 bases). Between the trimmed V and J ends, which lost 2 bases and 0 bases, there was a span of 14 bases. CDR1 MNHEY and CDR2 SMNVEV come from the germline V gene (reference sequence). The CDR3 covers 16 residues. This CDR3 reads CASSLVGSSYSYEQYF. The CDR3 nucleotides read TGTGCCAGCAGTTTAGTAGGGTCTAGCTACTCCTACGAGCAGTACTTC.

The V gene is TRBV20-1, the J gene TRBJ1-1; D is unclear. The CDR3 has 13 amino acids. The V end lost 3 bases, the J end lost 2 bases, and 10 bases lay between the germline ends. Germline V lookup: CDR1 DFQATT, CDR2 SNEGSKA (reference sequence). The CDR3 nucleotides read TGCAGTGCTAGTCTAATTGTCAACACTGAAGCTTTCTTT. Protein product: CSASLIVNTEAFF.

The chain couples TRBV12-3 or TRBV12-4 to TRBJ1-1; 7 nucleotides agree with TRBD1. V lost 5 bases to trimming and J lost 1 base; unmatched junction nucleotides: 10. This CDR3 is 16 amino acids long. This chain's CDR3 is CASSPQTGSRNTEAFF. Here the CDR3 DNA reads TGTGCCAGCAGTCCCCAGACAGGGTCAAGGAACACTGAAGCTTTCTTT.

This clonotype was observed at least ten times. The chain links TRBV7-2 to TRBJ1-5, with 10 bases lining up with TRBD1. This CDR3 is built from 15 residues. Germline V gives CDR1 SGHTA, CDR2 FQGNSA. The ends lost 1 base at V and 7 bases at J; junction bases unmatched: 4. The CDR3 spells CASSLGGTGVQPQHF. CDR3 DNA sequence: TGTGCCAGCAGCTTAGGAGGGACAGGGGTACAGCCCCAGCATTTT.

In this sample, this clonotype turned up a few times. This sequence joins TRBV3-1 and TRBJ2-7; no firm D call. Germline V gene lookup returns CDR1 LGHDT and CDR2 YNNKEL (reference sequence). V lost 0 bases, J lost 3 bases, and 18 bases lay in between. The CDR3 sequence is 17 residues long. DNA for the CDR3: TGTGCCAGCAGCCAAGATCGAGGCCCTTCTTATTTCTACGAGCAGTACTTC. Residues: CASSQDRGPSYFYEQYF.

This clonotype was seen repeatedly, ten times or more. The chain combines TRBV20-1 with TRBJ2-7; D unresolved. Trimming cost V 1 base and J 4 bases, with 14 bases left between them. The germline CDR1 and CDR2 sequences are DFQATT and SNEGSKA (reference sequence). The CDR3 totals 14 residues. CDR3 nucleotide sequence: TGCAGTGCTAGAGCTCTGTCTGCACCTTACGAGCAGTACTTC. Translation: CSARALSAPYEQYF.

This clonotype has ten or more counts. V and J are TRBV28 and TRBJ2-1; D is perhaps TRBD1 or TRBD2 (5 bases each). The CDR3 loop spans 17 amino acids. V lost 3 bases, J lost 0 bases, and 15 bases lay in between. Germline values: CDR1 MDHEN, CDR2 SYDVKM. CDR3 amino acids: CASSLTGPLSSYNEQFF. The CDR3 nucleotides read TGTGCCAGCAGTTTGACGGGGCCCTTGAGCTCCTACAATGAGCAGTTCTTC.

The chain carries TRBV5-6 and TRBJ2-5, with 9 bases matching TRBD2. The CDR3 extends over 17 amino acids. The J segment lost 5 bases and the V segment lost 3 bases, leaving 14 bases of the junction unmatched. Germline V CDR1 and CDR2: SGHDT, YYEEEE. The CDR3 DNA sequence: TGTGCCAGCAGCTCGGCTTTTAGCGGGAGTCGGGGTGAGACCCAGTACTTC. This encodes CASSSAFSGSRGETQYF.

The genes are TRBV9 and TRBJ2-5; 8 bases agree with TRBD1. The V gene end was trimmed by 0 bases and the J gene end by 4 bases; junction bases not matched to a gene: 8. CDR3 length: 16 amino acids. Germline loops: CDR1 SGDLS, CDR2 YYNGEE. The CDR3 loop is CASSVALGTGGETQYF. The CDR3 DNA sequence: TGTGCCAGCAGCGTAGCCCTCGGGACAGGAGGAGAGACCCAGTACTTC.

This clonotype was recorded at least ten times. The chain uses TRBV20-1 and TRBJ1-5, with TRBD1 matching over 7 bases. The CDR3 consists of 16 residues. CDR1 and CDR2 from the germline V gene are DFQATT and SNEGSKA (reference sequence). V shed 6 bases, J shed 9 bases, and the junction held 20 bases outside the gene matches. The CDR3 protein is CSAEDLSGQPLTPQHF. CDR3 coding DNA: TGCAGTGCAGAGGACTTGTCGGGACAGCCCCTTACGCCCCAGCATTTT.

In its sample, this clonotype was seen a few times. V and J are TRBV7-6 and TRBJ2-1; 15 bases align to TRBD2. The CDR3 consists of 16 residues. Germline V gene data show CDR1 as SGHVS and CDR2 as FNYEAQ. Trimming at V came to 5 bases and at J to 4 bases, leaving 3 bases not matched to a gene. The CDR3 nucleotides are TGTGCCAGCAGCAAAGGACTAGCGGGGGGGTACAATGAGCAGTTCTTC. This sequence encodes CASSKGLAGGYNEQFF.

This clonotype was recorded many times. CDR3 protein: CASSPVRVAGANVLTF. The CDR3, as DNA: TGTGCCAGCTCACCCGTTCGGGTGGCTGGGGCCAACGTCCTGACTTTC. The chain couples TRBV18 to TRBJ2-6; the D is unclear. This CDR3 spans 16 amino acids. Germline V gene sequence: CDR1 KGHSH, CDR2 LQKENI. Trimming removed 3 bases at V and 2 bases at J, with 11 bases between.